These T cell receptor beta chains were read from a single sample in a study of beta chain features in type 1 diabetes. Some clones are missing from TCRdb's copy, which holds only in-frame ones; the method was immunoSEQ multiplex PCR. The table records 250,000 or so clones, about 20% of them present only once. Sequenced sample: naive CD4+ T cells from blood. Receptors were obtained from a woman in her forties with type 1 diabetes. CDR3s include the opening cysteine and the closing phenylalanine or tryptophan. A D gene is named only where the DNA matches it firmly.

j_call d_call v_call cdr3_aa
TRBJ1-2 . TRBV29-1 CSVSEFNYGYTF
TRBJ2-7 . TRBV11-2 CASTRGGHEQYF
TRBJ1-6 TRBD1 TRBV5-6 CASSLGWDRDNSPLHF
TRBJ1-1 . TRBV2 CASGEEVNTEAFF
TRBJ2-7 TRBD2 TRBV29-1 CSVEGEPGLAYEQYF
TRBJ2-5 TRBD2 TRBV2 CASSSSGGAVETQYF
TRBJ1-6 TRBD1 TRBV27 CASSSDRVPFNSPLHF
TRBJ2-3 TRBD2 TRBV15 CATSSGLAGSTDTQYF
TRBJ1-3 TRBD1 TRBV23-1 CASSQTQGVSGNTIYF
TRBJ1-5 . TRBV19 CASSSQVFQPQHF
TRBJ1-1 . TRBV30 CAWSRDTEAFF
TRBJ2-4 TRBD2 TRBV28 CASSFGGLSIQYF
TRBJ1-4 . TRBV5-1 CASSTVQGGEEKLFF
TRBJ1-5 . TRBV6-1 CASSVKHQGAFNQPQHF
TRBJ1-5 TRBD1 TRBV4-1 CASSQVDRLNQPQHF
TRBJ2-5 TRBD2 TRBV7-2 CASSWGLAGGETQYF
TRBJ2-7 TRBD1 TRBV18 CASSPGRGSYEQYF
TRBJ2-7 TRBD2 TRBV5-1 CASSPRAGDSYEQYF
TRBJ2-1 . TRBV7-9 CASSLRQGETRQFF
TRBJ2-1 TRBD2 TRBV7-9 CASSPRTSLSSYNEQFF
TRBJ2-1 . TRBV25-1 CASSATNSYNEQFF
TRBJ1-6 . TRBV7-3 CASSSTAGVSPLHF
TRBJ1-4 . TRBV11-2 CASSTRQATNEKLFF
TRBJ2-7 TRBD1 TRBV2 CASSLQGDEQYF
TRBJ2-4 TRBD2 TRBV15 CATSREAREGTKNIQYF
TRBJ1-1 TRBD1 TRBV5-1 CASSFFGTDMEAFF
TRBJ2-3 TRBD2 TRBV7-3 CASSFQPGLAGTDTQYF
TRBJ2-3 . TRBV6-6 CASSEMIDTQYF
TRBJ2-3 TRBD1 TRBV25-1 CASSAPRTGSTDTQYF
TRBJ1-2 TRBD1 TRBV14 CASSQLGTGGVYGYTF
TRBJ2-1 TRBD2 TRBV27 CVTARPWRERNEQFF
TRBJ1-2 . TRBV7-9 CASTFIALRAGYTF
TRBJ2-7 . TRBV7-9 CASTLSYEQYF
TRBJ2-7 TRBD2 TRBV5-4 CASSLKRDPSYEQYF
TRBJ1-1 TRBD1 TRBV19 CACGRQGDTEAFF
TRBJ2-7 . TRBV5-1 CASSFGVPLSYEQYF
TRBJ2-5 . TRBV9 CASSTQGGETQYF
TRBJ1-5 . TRBV7-2 CASSLNPSGYSNQPQHF
TRBJ2-2 TRBD2 TRBV9 CASSVSGGTGELFF
TRBJ2-5 TRBD2 TRBV5-1 CASSPRTSGRTETQYF
TRBJ2-7 TRBD1 TRBV28 CASITTGESYEQYF
TRBJ1-2 TRBD1 TRBV15 CATSREPGGPYGYTF
TRBJ2-7 . TRBV7-9 CASSLQGNEQYF
TRBJ2-7 . TRBV28 CASRTGSLPYEQYF